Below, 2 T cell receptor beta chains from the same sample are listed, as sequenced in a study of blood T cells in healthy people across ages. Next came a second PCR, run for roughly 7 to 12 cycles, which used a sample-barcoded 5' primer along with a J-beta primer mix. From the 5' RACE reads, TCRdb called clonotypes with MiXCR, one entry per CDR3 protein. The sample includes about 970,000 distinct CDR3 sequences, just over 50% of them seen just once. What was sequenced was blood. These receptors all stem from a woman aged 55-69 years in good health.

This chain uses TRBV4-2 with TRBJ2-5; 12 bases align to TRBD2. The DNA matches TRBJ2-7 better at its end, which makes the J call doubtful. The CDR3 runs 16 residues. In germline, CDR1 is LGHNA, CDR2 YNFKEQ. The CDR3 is CASSQEEGTSGYEQYF. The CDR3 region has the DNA TGTGCCAGCAGCCAAGAGGAGGGGACTAGCGGGTACGAGCAGTACTTC.

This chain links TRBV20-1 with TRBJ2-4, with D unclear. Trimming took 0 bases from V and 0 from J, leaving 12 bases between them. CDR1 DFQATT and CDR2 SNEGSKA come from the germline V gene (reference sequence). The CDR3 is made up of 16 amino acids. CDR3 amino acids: CSARDLTELAKNIQYF. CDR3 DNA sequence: TGCAGTGCTAGAGATCTGACGGAACTAGCCAAAAACATTCAGTACTTC.